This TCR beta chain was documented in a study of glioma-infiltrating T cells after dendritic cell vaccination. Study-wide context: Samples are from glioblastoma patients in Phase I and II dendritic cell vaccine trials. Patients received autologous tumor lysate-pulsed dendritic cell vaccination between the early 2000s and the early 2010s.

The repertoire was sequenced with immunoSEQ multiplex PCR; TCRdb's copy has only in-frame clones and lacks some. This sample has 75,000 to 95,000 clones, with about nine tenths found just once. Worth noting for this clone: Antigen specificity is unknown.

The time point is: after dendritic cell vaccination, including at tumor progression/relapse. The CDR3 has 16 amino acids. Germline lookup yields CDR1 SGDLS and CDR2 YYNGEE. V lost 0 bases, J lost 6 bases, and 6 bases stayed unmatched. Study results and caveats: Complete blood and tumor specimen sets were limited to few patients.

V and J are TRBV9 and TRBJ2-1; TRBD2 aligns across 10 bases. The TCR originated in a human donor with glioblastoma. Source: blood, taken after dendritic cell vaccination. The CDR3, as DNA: TGTGCCAGCAGCGTAGGTGTAACTAGCGGGGTCAATGAGCAGTTCTTC. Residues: CASSVGVTSGVNEQFF.